The 32 T cell receptor beta chains below all came from one sample that was sequenced in a study of shared T cell receptors in the human thymus. The repertoire was sequenced with immunoSEQ multiplex PCR; TCRdb's copy has only in-frame clones and lacks some. The table lists a few hundred thousand clones, 95% of them singletons, with about 0.02% in the top ten. The sample was thymocytes. The receptors were gathered from a human donor.

V gene TRBV28 combines with J gene TRBJ2-7; 9 bases line up with TRBD1. Germline CDR1 MDHEN, CDR2 SYDVKM. The J segment lost 1 base and the V segment lost 6 bases, leaving 7 bases of the junction unmatched. The CDR3 totals 15 residues. The CDR3 DNA sequence: TGTGCCAGCAGATCTCGAGGACAGGGGTCCTACGAGCAGTACTTC. It translates to CASRSRGQGSYEQYF.

The chain recombines TRBV30 with TRBJ1-3; no clear D gene. Trimming stripped 0 bases from V and 11 bases from J, with 8 bases between. This CDR3 is built from 11 residues. CDR1 is GTSNPN, CDR2 SVGIG, per germline (reference sequence). CDR3 protein: CAWSVPGAIYF. The CDR3 DNA is TGTGCCTGGAGTGTACCCGGGGCCATATATTTT.

The chain recombines TRBV7-8 with TRBJ2-3; D possibly corresponds to TRBD2 (5 bases). The CDR3 contains 16 residues. V gave up 6 bases and J gave up 6 bases, with 22 bases separating them. CDR1 is SGHVS, CDR2 FQNEAQ, per germline. CDR3 in DNA: TGTGCCAGCAGTAGCATACGGACCCCCGGGGTGGATACGCAGTATTTT. Amino acids: CASSSIRTPGVDTQYF. Supplemented by reference TRBV7-8 and TRBJ2-3, the full variable domain reads GAGVSQSPRYKVAKRGQDVALRCDPISGHVSLFWYQQALGQGPEFLTYFQNEAQLDKSGLPSDRFFAERPEGSVSTLKIQRTQQEDSAVYLCASSSIRTPGVDTQYFGPGTRLTVL.

The chain is built from TRBV6-1 and TRBJ2-1; TRBD1 matches 11 bases. CDR3 length: 17 amino acids. The V gene's germline CDR1 is MNHNS and CDR2 SASEGT. Trimming cost V 1 base and J 7 bases; bases outside gene matches: 9. CDR3 sequence (DNA): TGTGCCAGCAGTGAAGGTGGGGACAGGGGGAGTAGGAATGAGCAGTTCTTC. The encoded protein is CASSEGGDRGSRNEQFF.

This chain joins TRBV9 and TRBJ2-7; 8 nucleotides align to TRBD1. Trimming removed 4 bases from V and 5 bases from J; junction bases left unmatched: 11. Germline CDR1 is SGDLS and CDR2 is YYNGEE. CDR3 length equals 15 residues. In nucleotides, the CDR3 is TGTGCCAGCAGCACTCCTAGGACAGGGTCTGACGAGCAGTACTTC. Its translation: CASSTPRTGSDEQYF.

The chain uses TRBV28 and TRBJ2-1, with D perhaps matching TRBD2 (6 bases). The CDR3 runs to 15 residues. Germline CDR1 and CDR2: MDHEN and SYDVKM. Between the trimmed V and J ends, which lost 5 bases and 5 bases, there was a span of 16 bases. The CDR3 coding sequence is TGTGCCAGCAGTCCGACGGGACTTAACGACAATGAGCAGTTCTTC. Translated: CASSPTGLNDNEQFF. Together with reference TRBV28 and TRBJ2-1, the CDR3 gives the full variable domain: DVKVTQSSRYLVKRTGEKVFLECVQDMDHENMFWYRQDPGLGLRLIYFSYDVKMKEKGDIPEGYSVSREKKERFSLILESASTNQTSMYLCASSPTGLNDNEQFFGPGTRLTVL.

The rearrangement links TRBV27 to TRBJ2-7; unclear D gene. Trimming removed 5 bases at V and 0 bases at J, with 11 bases between. CDR3 length: 14 residues. CDR1 is MNHEY and CDR2 is SMNVEV in the germline V gene (reference sequence). CDR3 bases: TGTGCCAGCAGTATTACCATCTTCTCCTACGAGCAGTACTTC. It is translated as CASSITIFSYEQYF.

A remark on this clone: In the same sample, other DNA sequences code for this CDR3. This chain uses TRBV18 with TRBJ2-3; D unclear. V was trimmed by 0 bases and J by 6 bases, leaving 7 bases between them. Germline V CDR1 and CDR2: KGHSH, LQKENI. CDR3 length: 13 residues. CDR3 residues: CASSPPAGDTQYF. In nucleotides, the CDR3 is TGTGCCAGCTCACCACCGGCTGGGGATACGCAGTATTTT.

J is TRBJ1-5 and V is TRBV5-5; 9 bases agree with TRBD1. Unmatched junction bases numbered 11, after V lost 4 bases and J lost 3 bases. This CDR3 contains 17 residues. The germline V gene has CDR1 SGHKS and CDR2 YYEKEE (reference sequence). CDR3 DNA sequence: TGTGCCAGCAGCGTTGGGGCCGGGACAGGGAACAATCAGCCCCAGCATTTT. Translation gives CASSVGAGTGNNQPQHF.

This sequence joins TRBV14 and TRBJ1-1; TRBD1 is a possible D gene (6 bases). The V gene's germline CDR1 is SGHDN and CDR2 FVKESK. The ends were cut back, 4 bases at V and 2 bases at J, with 14 bases in the middle. This CDR3 is 15 amino acids long. The CDR3 sequence is CASSLPGHPNTEAFF. The CDR3 bases are TGTGCCAGCAGCCTCCCGGGACATCCTAACACTGAAGCTTTCTTT.

This clone appeared a single time. V is TRBV27 and J is TRBJ1-2; no firm D call. The CDR3 is made up of 13 amino acids. Germline-derived CDR1 and CDR2 are MNHEY and SMNVEV (reference sequence). Deletions cut 2 bases from V and 3 bases from J, with 7 bases between. CDR3 sequence reads: CASSLAGYYGYTF. In DNA form, the CDR3 reads TGTGCCAGCAGTTTAGCCGGGTACTATGGCTACACCTTC.

V is TRBV19 and J is TRBJ2-1; weak D call: TRBD1 (6 bases). Deletions cut 4 bases from V and 10 bases from J, with 14 bases between. The CDR3 length is 13 residues. Looked up from germline, CDR1 is LNHDA and CDR2 is SQIVND (reference sequence). The CDR3 sequence is CASSSQGSWEQFF. CDR3 bases: TGTGCCAGTAGTAGTCAGGGGTCGTGGGAGCAGTTCTTC. Full variable domain (outside the CDR3, taken from reference TRBV19 and TRBJ2-1): DGGITQSPKYLFRKEGQNVTLSCEQNLNHDAMYWYRQDPGQGLRLIYYSQIVNDFQKGDIAEGYSVSREKKESFPLTVTSAQKNPTAFYLCASSSQGSWEQFFGPGTRLTVL.

The chain employs TRBV28 and TRBJ1-1; tentatively, D is TRBD1 (5 bases). V was clipped by 5 bases and J by 2 bases, with 6 bases between them. This CDR3 region has 12 residues. Germline-derived CDR1 and CDR2 are MDHEN and SYDVKM. CDR3 DNA: TGTGCCAGCAGTAGGGGAAACACTGAAGCTTTCTTT. It encodes CASSRGNTEAFF.

The V call is TRBV28, the J call TRBJ2-3, with D perhaps matching TRBD1 (6 bases). The germline CDR1 and CDR2 sequences are MDHEN and SYDVKM. The CDR3 is made up of 16 amino acids. Trimming took off 5 bases at V and 1 base at J, with 16 bases between the two ends. In DNA, the CDR3 is TGTGCCAGCAGTCACCGTCAACCAGGGGGCACAGATACGCAGTATTTT. Protein product: CASSHRQPGGTDTQYF.

The rearrangement links TRBV19 to TRBJ2-7; 8 bases are a match to TRBD2. V was clipped by 7 bases and J by 3 bases; unmatched bases: 5. CDR1 is LNHDA, CDR2 SQIVND, per germline (reference sequence). CDR3 length equals 13 residues. The CDR3 region is CASKPSGYYEQYF. As DNA, the CDR3 is TGTGCCAGTAAACCTAGCGGGTACTACGAGCAGTACTTC.

The chain has TRBV5-1 and TRBJ2-5; D may be TRBD2 (5 bases). Trimming left V 4 bases short and J 1 base short, with 20 bases between. CDR1 and CDR2 from the germline V gene are SGHRS and YFSETQ. CDR3 size: 17 residues. The CDR3 here is CASSIPSPQRSQETQYF. As DNA, the CDR3 is TGCGCCAGCAGCATCCCGTCCCCCCAGCGGAGCCAAGAGACCCAGTACTTC.

The chain joins TRBV5-6 to TRBJ1-1; possibly TRBD1 for D (6 bases). Trimming left V 4 bases short and J 1 base short, with 14 bases between. Germline CDR1 SGHDT, CDR2 YYEEEE. The CDR3 loop spans 15 amino acids. CDR3 DNA sequence: TGTGCCAGCAGCCGGGGGTGCAGGGGGAACACTGAAGCTTTCTTT. Translated, it gives CASSRGCRGNTEAFF.

This chain uses TRBV10-3 with TRBJ2-1; 7 positions match TRBD1. Germline values: CDR1 ENHRY, CDR2 SYGVKD. The junction had 14 bases not matched to a gene; V was cut back by 4 bases and J by 5 bases. This CDR3 contains 17 residues. This CDR3 reads CAISAGLRGPLDNEQFF. The CDR3 coding sequence is TGTGCCATCAGTGCCGGCTTAAGGGGGCCTCTTGACAATGAGCAGTTCTTC.

The J gene is TRBJ2-5, the V gene TRBV28; a weak D match, TRBD2 (6 bases). Trimming removed 1 base at V and 6 bases at J, with 12 bases between. The germline V gene has CDR1 MDHEN and CDR2 SYDVKM. The CDR3 loop spans 14 amino acids. The CDR3 bases are TGTGCCAGCAGTTTATCTCGGGAGTTACAGACCCAGTACTTC. This codes for CASSLSRELQTQYF.

This clone was detected once. V usage is TRBV28 and J usage is TRBJ2-2; 11 bases fit TRBD1. CDR3 length equals 16 residues. Trimming at V came to 5 bases and at J to 6 bases, leaving 8 bases not matched to a gene. Per germline, CDR1 MDHEN and CDR2 SYDVKM. The CDR3 loop reads CASSLRDRGSPGELFF. CDR3 bases: TGTGCCAGCAGTCTCCGGGACAGGGGGTCTCCCGGGGAGCTGTTTTTT.

This clone has just one count. The J gene is TRBJ2-1, the V gene TRBV7-6, with D unresolved. The CDR3 extends over 16 amino acids. Per germline, CDR1 SGHVS and CDR2 FNYEAQ. V was pared by 6 bases and J by 1 base, with 16 bases between. The CDR3 spells CASSIFDLESYNEQFF. CDR3 in DNA: TGTGCCAGCAGTATCTTCGACCTGGAGTCCTACAATGAGCAGTTCTTC.

V and J are TRBV9 and TRBJ2-3, with D unresolved. V lost 4 bases, J lost 4 bases, and 10 bases lay in between. This CDR3 contains 13 residues. The germline V gene has CDR1 SGDLS and CDR2 YYNGEE. The CDR3 region is CASSTAEADTQYF. The CDR3 DNA reads as TGTGCCAGCAGCACCGCCGAGGCAGATACGCAGTATTTT. Together with reference TRBV9 and TRBJ2-3, the CDR3 gives the full variable domain: DSGVTQTPKHLITATGQRVTLRCSPRSGDLSVYWYQQSLDQGLQFLIQYYNGEERAKGNILERFSAQQFPDLHSELNLSSLELGDSALYFCASSTAEADTQYFGPGTRLTVL.

The chain is built from TRBV4-1 and TRBJ2-7; 9 bases are a match to TRBD1. There are 15 residues in the CDR3. Germline V gene lookup returns CDR1 MGHRA and CDR2 YSYEKL. Trimming cost V 5 bases and J 3 bases; bases outside gene matches: 8. The CDR3 sequence is CASSNRDRVDYEQYF. As DNA, the CDR3 is TGCGCCAGCAGCAACCGGGACAGGGTCGACTACGAGCAGTACTTC.

The CDR3: CASSVRGPASGANVLTF. The CDR3 bases are TGTGCCAGCAGCGTCCGGGGTCCCGCCTCTGGGGCCAACGTCCTGACTTTC. The rearrangement uses TRBV9 and TRBJ2-6; the D gene is possibly TRBD2 (5 bases). This CDR3 has 17 amino acids. Germline V lookup: CDR1 SGDLS, CDR2 YYNGEE. Trimming cost V 2 bases and J 0 bases, with 12 bases left between them.

This rearrangement joins TRBV7-2 to TRBJ2-7; D possibly corresponds to TRBD1 (6 bases). The germline V gene encodes CDR1 SGHTA and CDR2 FQGNSA. The CDR3 spans 13 residues. The germline V and J ends were trimmed by 4 bases and 3 bases, with 10 bases remaining between them. The CDR3 nucleotides read TGTGCCAGCAGCTCAGGGGTTGGCTACGAGCAGTACTTC. Translation: CASSSGVGYEQYF. The whole variable domain, filled in from reference TRBV7-2 and TRBJ2-7, reads GAGVSQSPSNKVTEKGKDVELRCDPISGHTALYWYRQSLGQGLEFLIYFQGNSAPDKSGLPSDRFSAERTGGSVSTLTIQRTQQEDSAVYLCASSSGVGYEQYFGPGTRLTVT.

The chain links TRBV27 to TRBJ2-3; 13 positions match TRBD2. Germline values: CDR1 MNHEY, CDR2 SMNVEV (reference sequence). The V gene end was trimmed by 3 bases and the J gene end by 7 bases; junction bases not matched to a gene: 7. The CDR3 runs 16 residues. The CDR3 reads CASSFTATSGRNTQYF. CDR3 DNA: TGTGCCAGCAGTTTTACGGCGACTAGCGGGAGGAATACGCAGTATTTT.

CDR3 residues: CSVEIGKNIQYF. Here the CDR3 DNA reads TGCAGCGTTGAAATCGGGAAGAACATTCAGTACTTC. The V and J genes are TRBV29-1 and TRBJ2-4; a possible D gene is TRBD2 (5 bases). This CDR3 spans 12 amino acids. Germline lookup yields CDR1 SQVTM and CDR2 ANQGSEA. The V and J ends lost 2 bases and 7 bases respectively, with 9 bases between them.

The J gene is TRBJ2-2, the V gene TRBV11-2; 14 nucleotides line up with TRBD2. This CDR3 region has 19 residues. Germline CDR1 and CDR2: SGHAT and FQNNGV. The ends lost 5 bases at V and 3 bases at J; junction bases unmatched: 11. CDR3 protein: CASSQQTSGRAKDTGELFF. CDR3 bases: TGTGCCAGCAGCCAACAGACTAGCGGGAGGGCAAAGGACACCGGGGAGCTGTTTTTT.

The rearrangement links TRBV19 to TRBJ2-6; D remains ambiguous. The V end was cut by 2 bases, the J end by 0 bases, with 5 bases between. The CDR3 spans 15 residues. Looked up from germline, CDR1 is LNHDA and CDR2 is SQIVND (reference sequence). This CDR3 reads CASSIPGSGANVLTF. CDR3 coding DNA: TGTGCCAGTAGTATACCGGGCTCTGGGGCCAACGTCCTGACTTTC. The whole variable domain, filled in from reference TRBV19 and TRBJ2-6, reads DGGITQSPKYLFRKEGQNVTLSCEQNLNHDAMYWYRQDPGQGLRLIYYSQIVNDFQKGDIAEGYSVSREKKESFPLTVTSAQKNPTAFYLCASSIPGSGANVLTFGAGSRLTVL.

The chain couples TRBV11-2 to TRBJ1-1; 9 bases match TRBD1. Trimming cost V 2 bases and J 1 base; bases outside gene matches: 8. There are 17 residues in the CDR3. Germline V gene lookup returns CDR1 SGHAT and CDR2 FQNNGV. The CDR3 nucleotides are TGTGCCAGCAGCTTACGGAAATCGGGACAGGGGAACACTGAAGCTTTCTTT. Its translation is CASSLRKSGQGNTEAFF.

The gene calls are TRBV14 and TRBJ2-7; 12 bases map to TRBD2. This CDR3 is 19 amino acids long. CDR1 is SGHDN and CDR2 is FVKESK in the germline V gene. V lost 4 bases and J lost 2; bases outside the gene matches: 15. The CDR3 DNA sequence: TGTGCCAGCAGCCCTTCTACCGGACTAGCGGGATGCCGCCCCTACGAGCAGTACTTC. Residues: CASSPSTGLAGCRPYEQYF.

V is TRBV5-4 and J is TRBJ2-1, with D perhaps TRBD2 (6 bases). With 4 bases removed from V and 8 bases from J, the gap between germline ends came to 25 bases. The germline gives CDR1 SGHNT, CDR2 YYREEE (reference sequence). The CDR3 runs to 17 residues. CDR3 sequence (DNA): TGTGCCAGCAGCAGCACCTATAGCGGTCTGGTTATTGATGAGCAGTTCTTC. This translates into CASSSTYSGLVIDEQFF.